This T cell receptor (beta chain) was sequenced during a study of blood T cells in healthy people across ages. A second PCR of about 6 to 11 cycles used a sample-barcoded 5' primer and a J-beta primer mix. Via MiXCR, TCRdb re-called the 5' RACE reads, giving one row per CDR3 protein. This table has about 1 million distinct CDR3 sequences, 25% appearing once. The sample holds a few counts of this clonotype. CDR1 is DFQATT and CDR2 is SNEGSKA in the germline V gene (reference sequence). This CDR3 region has 11 residues. Trimming removed 6 bases from V and 5 bases from J, with 7 bases in between. The sample was also reused in another study, on T cells of mothers and their children.

V usage is TRBV20-1 and J usage is TRBJ2-2; a weak D match, TRBD1 (6 bases). The sample taken for sequencing was blood. This clonotype was sampled from a girl between 2 and 10 years old in good health. CDR3 amino acids: CSADRTGELFF. The DNA of the CDR3 is TGCAGTGCGGACAGAACCGGGGAGCTGTTTTTT.